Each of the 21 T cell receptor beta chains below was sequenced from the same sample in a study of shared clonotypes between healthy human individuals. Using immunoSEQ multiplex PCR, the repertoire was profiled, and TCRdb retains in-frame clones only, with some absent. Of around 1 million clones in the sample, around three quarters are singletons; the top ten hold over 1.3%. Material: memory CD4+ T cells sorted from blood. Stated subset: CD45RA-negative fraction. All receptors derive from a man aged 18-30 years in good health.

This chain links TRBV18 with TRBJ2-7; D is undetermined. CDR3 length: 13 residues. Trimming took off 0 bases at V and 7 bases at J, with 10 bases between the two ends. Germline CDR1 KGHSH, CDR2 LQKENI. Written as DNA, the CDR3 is TGTGCCAGCTCACCACCGGGCCAAAATGAGCAGTACTTC. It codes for CASSPPGQNEQYF. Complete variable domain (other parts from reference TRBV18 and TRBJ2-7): NAGVMQNPRHLVRRRGQEARLRCSPMKGHSHVYWYRQLPEEGLKFMVYLQKENIIDESGMPKERFSAEFPKEGPSILRIQQVVRGDSAAYFCASSPPGQNEQYFGPGTRLTVT.

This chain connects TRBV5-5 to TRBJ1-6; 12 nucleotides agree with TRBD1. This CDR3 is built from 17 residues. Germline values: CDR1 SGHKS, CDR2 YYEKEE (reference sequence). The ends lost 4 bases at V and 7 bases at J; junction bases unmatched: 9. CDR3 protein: CASSLGDRGLPNSPLHF. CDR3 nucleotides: TGTGCCAGCAGCCTAGGGGACAGGGGGCTACCGAATTCACCCCTCCACTTT.

CDR3: CASSRDQKYQETQYF. As DNA, the CDR3 is TGTGCCAGCAGCAGGGACCAAAAGTACCAAGAGACCCAGTACTTC. V usage is TRBV5-6 and J usage is TRBJ2-5; D may match TRBD1 or TRBD2 (5 bases each). The CDR3 has 15 amino acids. Germline CDR1 SGHDT, CDR2 YYEEEE. V shed 4 bases and J shed 0 bases, with 13 bases lying between them. Full variable domain (missing parts from reference TRBV5-6 and TRBJ2-5): DAGVTQSPTHLIKTRGQQVTLRCSPKSGHDTVSWYQQALGQGPQFIFQYYEEEERQRGNFPDRFSGHQFPNYSSELNVNALLLGDSALYLCASSRDQKYQETQYFGPGTRLLVL.

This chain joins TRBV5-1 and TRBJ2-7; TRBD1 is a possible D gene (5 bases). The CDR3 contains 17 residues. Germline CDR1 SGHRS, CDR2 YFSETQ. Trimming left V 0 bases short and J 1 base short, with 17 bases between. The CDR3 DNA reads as TGCGCCAGCAGCTTGGGATTAGCCCAGGGAACATCCTACGAGCAGTACTTC. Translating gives CASSLGLAQGTSYEQYF.

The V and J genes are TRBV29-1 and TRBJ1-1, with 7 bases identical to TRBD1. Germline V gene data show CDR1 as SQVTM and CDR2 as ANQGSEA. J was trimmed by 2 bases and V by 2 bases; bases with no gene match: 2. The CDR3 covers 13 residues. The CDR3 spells CSVERQGNTEAFF. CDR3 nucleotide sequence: TGCAGCGTTGAACGACAGGGCAACACTGAAGCTTTCTTT.

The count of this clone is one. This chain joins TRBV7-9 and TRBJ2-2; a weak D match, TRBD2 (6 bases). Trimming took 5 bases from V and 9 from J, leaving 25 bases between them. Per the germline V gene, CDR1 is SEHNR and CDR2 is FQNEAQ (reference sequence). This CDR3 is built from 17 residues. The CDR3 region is CASSVGRPPIFNRELFF. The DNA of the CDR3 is TGTGCCAGCAGCGTCGGGAGACCTCCCATCTTTAACCGGGAGCTGTTTTTT.

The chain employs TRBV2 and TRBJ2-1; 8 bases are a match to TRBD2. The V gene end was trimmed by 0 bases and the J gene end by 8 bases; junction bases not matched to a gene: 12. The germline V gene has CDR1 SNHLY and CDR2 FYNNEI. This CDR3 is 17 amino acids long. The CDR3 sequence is CASSEAWASGLGDEQFF. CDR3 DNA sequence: TGTGCCAGCAGTGAAGCTTGGGCTAGCGGGTTGGGCGATGAGCAGTTCTTC.

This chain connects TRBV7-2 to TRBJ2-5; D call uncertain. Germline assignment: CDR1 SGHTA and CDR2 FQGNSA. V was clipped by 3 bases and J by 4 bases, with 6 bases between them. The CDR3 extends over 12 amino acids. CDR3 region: CASSFYGETQYF. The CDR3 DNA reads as TGTGCCAGCAGCTTCTATGGAGAGACCCAGTACTTC.

The CDR3 DNA is TGTGCCAGCTCACCACCCAGAGCAGATACGCAGTATTTT. This sequence encodes CASSPPRADTQYF. This sequence joins TRBV18 and TRBJ2-3; D is unclear. V gave up 0 bases and J gave up 4 bases, with 5 bases separating them. The CDR3 runs to 13 residues. Germline V gene data show CDR1 as KGHSH and CDR2 as LQKENI.

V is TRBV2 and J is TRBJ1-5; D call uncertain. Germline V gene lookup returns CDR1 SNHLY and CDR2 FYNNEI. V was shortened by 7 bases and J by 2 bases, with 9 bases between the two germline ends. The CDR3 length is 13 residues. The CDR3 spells CASTSGGNQPQHF. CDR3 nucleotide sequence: TGTGCCAGCACCTCGGGAGGCAATCAGCCCCAGCATTTT. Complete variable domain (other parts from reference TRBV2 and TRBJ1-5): EPEVTQTPSHQVTQMGQEVILRCVPISNHLYFYWYRQILGQKVEFLVSFYNNEISEKSEIFDDQFSVERPDGSNFTLKIRSTKLEDSAMYFCASTSGGNQPQHFGDGTRLSIL.

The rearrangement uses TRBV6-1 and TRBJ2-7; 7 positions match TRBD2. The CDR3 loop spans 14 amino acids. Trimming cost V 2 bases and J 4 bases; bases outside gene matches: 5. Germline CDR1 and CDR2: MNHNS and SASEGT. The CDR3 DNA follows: TGTGCCAGCAGTGAATGGTCTAGCGGATACGAGCAGTACTTC. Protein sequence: CASSEWSSGYEQYF.

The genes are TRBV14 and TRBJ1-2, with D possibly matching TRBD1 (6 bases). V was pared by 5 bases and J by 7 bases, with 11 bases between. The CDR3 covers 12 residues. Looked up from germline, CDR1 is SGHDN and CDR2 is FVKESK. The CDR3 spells CASSADRAGYTF. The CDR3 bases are TGTGCCAGCAGCGCGGACAGAGCTGGCTACACCTTC.

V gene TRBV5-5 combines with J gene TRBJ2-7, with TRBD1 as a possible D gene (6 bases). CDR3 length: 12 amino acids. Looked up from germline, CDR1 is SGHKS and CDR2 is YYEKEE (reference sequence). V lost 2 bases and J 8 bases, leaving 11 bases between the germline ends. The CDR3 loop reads CASSFITGKQYF. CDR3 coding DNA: TGTGCCAGCAGCTTTATCACAGGGAAGCAGTACTTC. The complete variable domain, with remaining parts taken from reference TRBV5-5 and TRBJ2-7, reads DAGVTQSPTHLIKTRGQQVTLRCSPISGHKSVSWYQQVLGQGPQFIFQYYEKEERGRGNFPDRFSARQFPNYSSELNVNALLLGDSALYLCASSFITGKQYFGPGTRLTVT.

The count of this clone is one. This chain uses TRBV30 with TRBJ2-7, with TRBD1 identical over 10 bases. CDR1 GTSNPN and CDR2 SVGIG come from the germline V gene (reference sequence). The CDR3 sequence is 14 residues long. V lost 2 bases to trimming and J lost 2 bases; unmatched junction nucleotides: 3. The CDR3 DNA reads TGTGCCTGGAGTAAGGGGACAGGGGCCTACGAGCAGTACTTC. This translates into CAWSKGTGAYEQYF.

CDR3 region: CASSLRVSGFQETQYF. CDR3 DNA: TGTGCCAGCAGCTTAAGAGTTAGCGGGTTCCAAGAGACCCAGTACTTC. The chain joins TRBV7-2 to TRBJ2-5, with TRBD2 identical over 7 bases. The CDR3 is 16 amino acids. With 2 bases clipped from V and 1 base from J, the junction kept 7 bases outside the gene matches. Germline V CDR1 and CDR2: SGHTA, FQGNSA.

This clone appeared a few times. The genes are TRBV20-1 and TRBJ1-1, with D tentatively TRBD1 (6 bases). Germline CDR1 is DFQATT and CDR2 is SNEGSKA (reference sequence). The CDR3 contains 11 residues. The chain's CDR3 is CSIQGSTEAFF. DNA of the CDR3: TGCAGCATACAGGGTAGCACTGAAGCTTTCTTT.

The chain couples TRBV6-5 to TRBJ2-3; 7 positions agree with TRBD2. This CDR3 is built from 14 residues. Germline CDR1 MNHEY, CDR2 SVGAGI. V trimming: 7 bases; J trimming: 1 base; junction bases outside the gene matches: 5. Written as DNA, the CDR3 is TGTGCCAGCACTGGAGGGAGGGGCACAGATACGCAGTATTTT. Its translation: CASTGGRGTDTQYF.

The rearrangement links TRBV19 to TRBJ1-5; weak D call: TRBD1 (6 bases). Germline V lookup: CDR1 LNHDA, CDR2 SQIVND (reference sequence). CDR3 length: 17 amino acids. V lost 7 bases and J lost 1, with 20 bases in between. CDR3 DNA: TGTGCCAGTACCCTTTCGACAGGCGGATACAGCAATCAGCCCCAGCATTTT. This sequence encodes CASTLSTGGYSNQPQHF.

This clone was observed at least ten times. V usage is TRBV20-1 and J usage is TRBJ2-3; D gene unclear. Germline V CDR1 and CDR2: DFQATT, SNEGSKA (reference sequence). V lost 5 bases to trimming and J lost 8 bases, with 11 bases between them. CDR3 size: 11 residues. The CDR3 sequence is CSARLEATQYF. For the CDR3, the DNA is TGCAGTGCTCGGCTCGAGGCTACGCAGTATTTT.

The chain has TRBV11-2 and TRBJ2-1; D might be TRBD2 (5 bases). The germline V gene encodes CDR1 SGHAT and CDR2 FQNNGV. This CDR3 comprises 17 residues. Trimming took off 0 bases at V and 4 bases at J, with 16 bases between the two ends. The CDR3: CASSLDPGISNYNEQFF. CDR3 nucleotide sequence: TGTGCCAGCAGCTTAGATCCGGGGATTTCGAATTACAATGAGCAGTTCTTC.

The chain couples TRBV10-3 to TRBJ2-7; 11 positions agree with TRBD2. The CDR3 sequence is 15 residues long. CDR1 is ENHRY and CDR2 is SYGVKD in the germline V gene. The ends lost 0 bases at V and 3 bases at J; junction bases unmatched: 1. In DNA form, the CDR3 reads TGTGCCATCAGTGAGTCGCTAGCGGGAGGCTACGAGCAGTACTTC. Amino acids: CAISESLAGGYEQYF.